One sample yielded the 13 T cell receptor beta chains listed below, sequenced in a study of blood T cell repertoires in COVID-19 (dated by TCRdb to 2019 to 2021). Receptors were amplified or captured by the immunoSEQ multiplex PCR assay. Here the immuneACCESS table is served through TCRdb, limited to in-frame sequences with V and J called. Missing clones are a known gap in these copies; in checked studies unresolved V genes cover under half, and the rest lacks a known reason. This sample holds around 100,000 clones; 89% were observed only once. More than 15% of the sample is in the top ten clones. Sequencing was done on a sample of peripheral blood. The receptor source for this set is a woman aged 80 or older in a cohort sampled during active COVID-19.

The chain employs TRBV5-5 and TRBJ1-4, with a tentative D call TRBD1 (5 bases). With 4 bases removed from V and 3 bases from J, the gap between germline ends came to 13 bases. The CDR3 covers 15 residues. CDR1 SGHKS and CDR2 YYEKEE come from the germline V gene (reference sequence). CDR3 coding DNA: TGTGCCAGCAGCACAGGACAATTAGCTAATGAAAAACTGTTTTTT. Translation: CASSTGQLANEKLFF.

CDR3 coding DNA: TGCAGCGTTGGGGGAGGGCGAGAGCCCCGTTCCATTCAGTACTTC. This gives the protein CSVGGGREPRSIQYF. This chain joins TRBV29-1 and TRBJ2-4, with 7 bases lining up with TRBD2. The V and J ends lost 4 bases and 9 bases, in that order; junction bases with no gene match: 15. The CDR3 sequence is 15 residues long. Germline V gene data show CDR1 as SQVTM and CDR2 as ANQGSEA.

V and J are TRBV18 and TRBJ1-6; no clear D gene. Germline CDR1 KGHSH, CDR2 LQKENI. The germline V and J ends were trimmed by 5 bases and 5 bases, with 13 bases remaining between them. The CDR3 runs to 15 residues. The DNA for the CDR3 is TGTGCCAGCTCAGGAGCCCGGAGGGATAATTCACCCCTCCACTTT. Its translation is CASSGARRDNSPLHF.

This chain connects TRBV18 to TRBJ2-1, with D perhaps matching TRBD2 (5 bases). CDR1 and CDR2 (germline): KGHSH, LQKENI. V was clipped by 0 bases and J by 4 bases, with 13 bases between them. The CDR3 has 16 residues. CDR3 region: CASSPPEAVRYNEQFF. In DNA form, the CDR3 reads TGTGCCAGCTCACCACCGGAGGCGGTTAGATACAATGAGCAGTTCTTC.

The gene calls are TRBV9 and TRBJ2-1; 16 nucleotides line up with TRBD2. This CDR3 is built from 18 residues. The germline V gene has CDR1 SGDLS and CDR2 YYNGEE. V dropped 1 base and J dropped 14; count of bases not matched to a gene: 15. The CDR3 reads CASSVTPGLAGGPGVEFF. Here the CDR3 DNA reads TGTGCCAGCAGCGTAACACCGGGACTAGCGGGAGGGCCGGGTGTGGAGTTCTTC.

CDR3 in amino acids: CASSQGFPGELFF. The CDR3 nucleotides are TGCGCCAGCAGCCAGGGTTTTCCCGGGGAGCTGTTTTTT. The chain is built from TRBV10-2 and TRBJ2-2; D possibly corresponds to TRBD1 (5 bases). CDR3 length equals 13 residues. Germline CDR1 and CDR2: WSHSY and SAAADI. Trimming removed 6 bases at V and 6 bases at J, with 11 bases between.

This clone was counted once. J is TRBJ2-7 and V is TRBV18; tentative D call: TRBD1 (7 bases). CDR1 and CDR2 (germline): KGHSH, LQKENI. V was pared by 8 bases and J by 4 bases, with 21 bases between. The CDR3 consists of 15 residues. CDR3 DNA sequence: TGTGCCAGCCCGCCGCGGGACAGAAGTTTTTACGAGCAGTACTTC. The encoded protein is CASPPRDRSFYEQYF.

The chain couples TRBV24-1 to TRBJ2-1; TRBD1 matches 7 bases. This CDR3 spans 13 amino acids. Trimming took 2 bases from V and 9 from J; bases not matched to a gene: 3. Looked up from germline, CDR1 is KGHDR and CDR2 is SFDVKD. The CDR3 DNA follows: TGTGCCACCAGTGATTCCACAGGGGTTGAGCAGTTCTTC. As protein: CATSDSTGVEQFF.

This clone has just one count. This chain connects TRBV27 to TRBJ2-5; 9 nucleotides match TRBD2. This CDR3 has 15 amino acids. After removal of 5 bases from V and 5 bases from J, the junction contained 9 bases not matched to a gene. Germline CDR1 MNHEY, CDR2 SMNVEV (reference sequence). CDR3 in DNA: TGTGCCAGCAGTCCCCTGGCGGGAGGGGGGGAGACCCAGTACTTC. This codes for CASSPLAGGGETQYF.

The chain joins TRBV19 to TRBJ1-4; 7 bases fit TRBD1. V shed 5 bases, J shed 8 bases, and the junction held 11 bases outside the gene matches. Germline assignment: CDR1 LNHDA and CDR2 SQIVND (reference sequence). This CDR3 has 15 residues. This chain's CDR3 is CASSPIRTGGEKLFF. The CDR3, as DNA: TGTGCCAGTAGTCCGATACGGACAGGAGGGGAAAAACTGTTTTTT.

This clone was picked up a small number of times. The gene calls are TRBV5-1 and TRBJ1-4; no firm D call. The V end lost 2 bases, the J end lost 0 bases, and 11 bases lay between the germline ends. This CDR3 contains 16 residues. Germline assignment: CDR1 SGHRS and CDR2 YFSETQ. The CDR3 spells CASSLDTVTTNEKLFF. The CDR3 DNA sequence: TGCGCCAGCAGCTTAGACACAGTTACAACTAATGAAAAACTGTTTTTT.

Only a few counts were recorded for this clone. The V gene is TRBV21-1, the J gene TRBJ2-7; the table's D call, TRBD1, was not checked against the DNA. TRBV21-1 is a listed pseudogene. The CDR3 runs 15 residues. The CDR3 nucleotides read TGTGCCAGCAGCAATTGTAAGACAGGAGGATTCGAGCAGTACTTC. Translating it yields CASSNCKTGGFEQYF.

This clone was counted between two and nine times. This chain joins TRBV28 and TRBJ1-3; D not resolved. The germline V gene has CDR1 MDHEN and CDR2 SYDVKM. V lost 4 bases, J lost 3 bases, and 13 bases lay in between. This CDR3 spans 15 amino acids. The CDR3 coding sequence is TGTGCCAGCAGTTCTCACTATCTGGGTGGAAACACCATATATTTT. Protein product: CASSSHYLGGNTIYF.